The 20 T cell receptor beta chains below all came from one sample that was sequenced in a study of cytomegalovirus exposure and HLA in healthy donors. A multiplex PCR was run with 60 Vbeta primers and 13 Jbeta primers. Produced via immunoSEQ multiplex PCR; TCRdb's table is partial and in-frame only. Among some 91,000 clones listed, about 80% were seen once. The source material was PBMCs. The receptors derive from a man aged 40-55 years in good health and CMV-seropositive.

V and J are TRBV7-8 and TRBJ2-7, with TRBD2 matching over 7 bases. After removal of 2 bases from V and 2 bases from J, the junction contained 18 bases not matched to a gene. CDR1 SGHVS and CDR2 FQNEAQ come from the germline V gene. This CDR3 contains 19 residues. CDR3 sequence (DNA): TGTGCCAGCAGCTTACCCGGGACTACCCAGAAGGAGATCACCTACGAGCAGTACTTC. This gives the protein CASSLPGTTQKEITYEQYF.

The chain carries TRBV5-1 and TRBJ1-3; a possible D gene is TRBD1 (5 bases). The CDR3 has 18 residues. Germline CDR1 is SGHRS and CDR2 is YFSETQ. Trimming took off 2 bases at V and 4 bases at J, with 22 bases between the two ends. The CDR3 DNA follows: TGCGCCAGCAGCTTTAAACCAGTCCGGGGGGATTCGGGAAACACCATATATTTT. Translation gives CASSFKPVRGDSGNTIYF.

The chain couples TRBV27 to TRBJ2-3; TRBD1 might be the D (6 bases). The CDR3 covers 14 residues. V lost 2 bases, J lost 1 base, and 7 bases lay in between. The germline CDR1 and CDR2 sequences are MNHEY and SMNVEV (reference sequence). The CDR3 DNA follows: TGTGCCAGCAGTTTAAAGGGGGGCACAGATACGCAGTATTTT. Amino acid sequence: CASSLKGGTDTQYF.

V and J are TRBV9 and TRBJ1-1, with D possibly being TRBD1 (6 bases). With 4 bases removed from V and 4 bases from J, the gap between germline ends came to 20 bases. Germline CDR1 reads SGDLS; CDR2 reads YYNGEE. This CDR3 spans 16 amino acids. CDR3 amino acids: CASSHWVGEGVTEAFF. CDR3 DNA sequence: TGTGCCAGCAGCCACTGGGTGGGGGAGGGGGTCACTGAAGCTTTCTTT.

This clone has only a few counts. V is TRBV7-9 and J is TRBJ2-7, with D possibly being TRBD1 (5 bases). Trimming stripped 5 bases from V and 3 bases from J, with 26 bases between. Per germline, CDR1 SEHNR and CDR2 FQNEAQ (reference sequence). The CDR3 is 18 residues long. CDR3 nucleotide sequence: TGTGCCAGCAGCCCACGCCCATGGGGTCAGGGTCCAAGCTACGAGCAGTACTTC. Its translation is CASSPRPWGQGPSYEQYF.

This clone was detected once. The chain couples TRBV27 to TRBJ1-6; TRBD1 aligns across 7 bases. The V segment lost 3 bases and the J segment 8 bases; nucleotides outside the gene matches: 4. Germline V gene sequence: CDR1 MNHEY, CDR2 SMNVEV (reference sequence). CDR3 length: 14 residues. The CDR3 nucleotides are TGTGCCAGCAGTTTCAGGGACAGTGATTCACCCCTCCACTTT. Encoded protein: CASSFRDSDSPLHF.

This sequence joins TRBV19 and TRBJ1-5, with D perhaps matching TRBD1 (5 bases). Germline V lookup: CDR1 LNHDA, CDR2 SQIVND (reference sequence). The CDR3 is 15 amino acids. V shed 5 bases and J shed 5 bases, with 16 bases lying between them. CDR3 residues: CASSRGAGIDQPQHF. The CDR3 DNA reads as TGTGCCAGTAGTCGTGGGGCTGGGATCGATCAGCCCCAGCATTTT.

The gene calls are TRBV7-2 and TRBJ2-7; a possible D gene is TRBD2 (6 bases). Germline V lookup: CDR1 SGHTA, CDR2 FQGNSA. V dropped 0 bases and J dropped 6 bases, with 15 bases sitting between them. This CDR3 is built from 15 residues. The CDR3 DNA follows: TGTGCCAGCAGCTTAGCTAGCGGTGGCAGGAGCGAGCAGTACTTC. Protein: CASSLASGGRSEQYF.

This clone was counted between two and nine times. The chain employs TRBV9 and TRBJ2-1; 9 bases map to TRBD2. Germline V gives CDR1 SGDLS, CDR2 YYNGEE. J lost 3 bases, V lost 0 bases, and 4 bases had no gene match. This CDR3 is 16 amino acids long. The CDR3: CASSVASGEFYNEQFF. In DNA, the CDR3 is TGTGCCAGCAGCGTAGCTAGCGGGGAATTCTACAATGAGCAGTTCTTC.

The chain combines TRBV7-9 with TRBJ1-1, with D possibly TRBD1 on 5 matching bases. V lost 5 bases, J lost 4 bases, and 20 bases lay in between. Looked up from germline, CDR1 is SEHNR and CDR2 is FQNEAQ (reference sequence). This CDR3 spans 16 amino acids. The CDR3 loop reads CASSPIMSWGLTEAFF. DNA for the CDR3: TGTGCCAGCAGCCCTATCATGTCCTGGGGACTCACTGAAGCTTTCTTT.

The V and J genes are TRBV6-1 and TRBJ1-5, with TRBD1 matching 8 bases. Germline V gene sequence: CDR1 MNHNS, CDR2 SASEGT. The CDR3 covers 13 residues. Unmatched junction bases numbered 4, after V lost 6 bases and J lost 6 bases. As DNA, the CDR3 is TGTGCCAGCAGCCAGGGGGCCACTCAGCCCCAGCATTTT. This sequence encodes CASSQGATQPQHF.

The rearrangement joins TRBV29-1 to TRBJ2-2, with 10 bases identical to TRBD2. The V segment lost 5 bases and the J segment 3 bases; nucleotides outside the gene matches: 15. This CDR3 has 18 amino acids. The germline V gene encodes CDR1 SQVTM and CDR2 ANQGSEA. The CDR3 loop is CSVLPPFSGGRDTGELFF. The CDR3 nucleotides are TGCAGCGTTCTCCCCCCATTTAGCGGGGGGCGGGACACCGGGGAGCTGTTTTTT.

Here the CDR3 reads CASSQEGLAGATDTQYF. The CDR3 nucleotides read TGCGCCAGCAGCCAAGAGGGACTAGCGGGGGCCACAGATACGCAGTATTTT. The chain recombines TRBV4-1 with TRBJ2-3; TRBD2 matches at 14 bases. The CDR3 totals 17 residues. The V gene's germline CDR1 is MGHRA and CDR2 YSYEKL. V was pared by 0 bases and J by 2 bases, with 1 base of the junction left unmatched.

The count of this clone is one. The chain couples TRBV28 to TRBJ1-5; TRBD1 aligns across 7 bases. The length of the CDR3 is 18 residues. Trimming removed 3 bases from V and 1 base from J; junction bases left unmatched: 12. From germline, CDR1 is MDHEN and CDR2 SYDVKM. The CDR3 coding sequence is TGTGCCAGCAGTTTTAGGGGGCTAAGGATATACAGCAATCAGCCCCAGCATTTT. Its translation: CASSFRGLRIYSNQPQHF.

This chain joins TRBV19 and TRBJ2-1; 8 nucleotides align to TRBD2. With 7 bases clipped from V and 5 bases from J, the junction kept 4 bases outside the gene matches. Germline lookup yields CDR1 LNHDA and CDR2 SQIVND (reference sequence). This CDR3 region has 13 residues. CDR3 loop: CASKSSGHNEQFF. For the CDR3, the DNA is TGTGCCAGTAAATCTAGCGGGCACAATGAGCAGTTCTTC.

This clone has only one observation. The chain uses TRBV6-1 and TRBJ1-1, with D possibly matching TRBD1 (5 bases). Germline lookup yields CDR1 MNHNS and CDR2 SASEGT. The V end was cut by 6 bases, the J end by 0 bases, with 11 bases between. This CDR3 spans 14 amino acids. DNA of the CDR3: TGTGCCAGCAGAGCGGGACGGATGAACACTGAAGCTTTCTTT. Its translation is CASRAGRMNTEAFF.

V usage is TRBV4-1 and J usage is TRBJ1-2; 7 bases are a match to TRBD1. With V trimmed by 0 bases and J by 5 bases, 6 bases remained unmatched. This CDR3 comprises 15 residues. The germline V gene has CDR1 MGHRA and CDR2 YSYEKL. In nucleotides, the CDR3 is TGCGCCAGCAGCCAAGAGACAGGGACTTTATATGGCTACACCTTC. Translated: CASSQETGTLYGYTF.

CDR3 nucleotides: TGTGCCAGCAGCCCCTCAGGCGGGAAGGGGGAGCAGTACTTC. Translating it yields CASSPSGGKGEQYF. The chain links TRBV4-2 to TRBJ2-7, with D possibly matching TRBD2 (6 bases). The V and J ends lost 4 bases and 7 bases respectively, with 17 bases between them. The CDR3 loop spans 14 amino acids. Germline assignment: CDR1 LGHNA and CDR2 YNFKEQ.

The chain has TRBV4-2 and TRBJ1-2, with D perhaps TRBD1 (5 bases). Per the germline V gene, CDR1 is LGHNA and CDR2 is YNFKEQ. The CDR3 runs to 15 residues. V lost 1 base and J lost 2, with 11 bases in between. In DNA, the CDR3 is TGTGCCAGCAGCCAAGCAGCGGGGCAGAACTATGGCTACACCTTC. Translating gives CASSQAAGQNYGYTF.

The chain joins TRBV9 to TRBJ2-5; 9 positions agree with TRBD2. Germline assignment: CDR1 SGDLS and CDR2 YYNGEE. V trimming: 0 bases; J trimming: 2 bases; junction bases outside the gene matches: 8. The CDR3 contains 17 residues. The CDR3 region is CASSVGLAGSLQETQYF. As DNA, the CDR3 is TGTGCCAGCAGCGTAGGTCTAGCGGGGAGCTTACAAGAGACCCAGTACTTC.